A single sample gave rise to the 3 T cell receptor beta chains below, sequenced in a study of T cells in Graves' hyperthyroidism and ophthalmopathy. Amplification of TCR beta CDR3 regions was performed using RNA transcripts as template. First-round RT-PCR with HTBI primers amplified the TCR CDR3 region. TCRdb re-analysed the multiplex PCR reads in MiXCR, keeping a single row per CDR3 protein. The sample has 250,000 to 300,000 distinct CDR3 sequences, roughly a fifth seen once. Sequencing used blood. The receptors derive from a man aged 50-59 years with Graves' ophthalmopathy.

The CDR3 here is CATSDSDLNPAKNIQYF. Here the CDR3 DNA reads TGTGCCACCAGTGATTCGGACCTAAACCCAGCCAAAAACATTCAGTACTTC. This chain links TRBV24-1 with TRBJ2-4, with no clear D. The CDR3 runs to 17 residues. The ends were cut back, 2 bases at V and 0 bases at J, with 13 bases in the middle. Per germline, CDR1 KGHDR and CDR2 SFDVKD.

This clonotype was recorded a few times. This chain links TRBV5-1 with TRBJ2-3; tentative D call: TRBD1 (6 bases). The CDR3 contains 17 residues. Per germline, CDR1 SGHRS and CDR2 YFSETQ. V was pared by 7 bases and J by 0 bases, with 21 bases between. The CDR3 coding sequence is TGCGCCAGCGCCGCCCCCCCGGGACACTATAGCACAGATACGCAGTATTTT. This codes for CASAAPPGHYSTDTQYF.

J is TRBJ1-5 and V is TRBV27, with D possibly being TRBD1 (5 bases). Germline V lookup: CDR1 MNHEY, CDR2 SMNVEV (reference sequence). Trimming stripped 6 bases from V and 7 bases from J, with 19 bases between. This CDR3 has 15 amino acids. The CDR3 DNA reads TGTGCCAGCAGATCGGGCGCGACAGTAGGGCAGCCCCAGCATTTT. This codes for CASRSGATVGQPQHF.